Presented here are 10 T cell receptor beta chains from one specimen sequenced in a study of blood T cells in healthy people across ages. A second PCR of about 7 to 12 cycles used a sample-barcoded 5' primer and a J-beta primer mix. TCRdb re-derived calls from the 5' RACE reads in MiXCR, one entry per CDR3 protein. The sample has around 870,000 distinct CDR3 sequences, 25% to 35% seen once. The sequenced sample was blood. Every receptor here comes from an elderly woman in good health.

This clonotype was seen just once. V is TRBV15 and J is TRBJ2-7, with D maybe TRBD1 (6 bases). The germline gives CDR1 LNHNV, CDR2 YYDKDF (reference sequence). The CDR3 has 13 residues. V was clipped by 9 bases and J by 7 bases, with 19 bases between them. The CDR3 here is CATMLDSTNEQYF. CDR3 DNA sequence: TGTGCCACTATGTTGGACAGCACCAATGAGCAGTACTTC.

This clonotype has ten or more counts. The gene calls are TRBV10-1 and TRBJ2-5; perhaps TRBD1 as D (5 bases). The CDR3 covers 14 residues. V was trimmed by 2 bases and J by 5 bases, leaving 12 bases between them. The germline V gene encodes CDR1 WNHNN and CDR2 SYGVQD (reference sequence). The CDR3 loop reads CASSEDSSLETQYF. The CDR3 DNA reads TGCGCCAGCAGTGAGGACAGTTCGCTCGAGACCCAGTACTTC.

This clonotype was counted a few times. This rearrangement joins TRBV20-1 to TRBJ1-1; 12 nucleotides line up with TRBD1. The CDR3 is 13 residues long. CDR1 and CDR2 from the germline V gene are DFQATT and SNEGSKA (reference sequence). The ends lost 3 bases at V and 7 bases at J; junction bases unmatched: 3. CDR3 bases: TGCAGTGCTAGGGGACAGGGGGCCGGTGAAGCTTTCTTT. Amino acid sequence: CSARGQGAGEAFF.

This clonotype showed up just a few times. The chain joins TRBV6-6 to TRBJ1-1; no clear D. The CDR3 consists of 13 residues. The germline V gene encodes CDR1 MNHNY and CDR2 SVGAGI (reference sequence). V shed 6 bases and J shed 6 bases, with 14 bases lying between them. The CDR3: CASSLPEGAEAFF. The CDR3 DNA reads as TGTGCCAGCAGCTTACCAGAGGGAGCTGAAGCTTTCTTT.

The chain is built from TRBV7-2 and TRBJ2-1; a possible D gene is TRBD1 (8 bases). V dropped 5 bases and J dropped 8 bases, with 22 bases sitting between them. This CDR3 contains 16 residues. CDR1 and CDR2 from the germline V gene are SGHTA and FQGNSA. CDR3 sequence (DNA): TGTGCCAGCAGCCACTCGACAGGGGCGGGGGTTCATGAGCAGTTCTTC. This sequence encodes CASSHSTGAGVHEQFF.

A word on this clonotype: Just one base apart from a much larger clone, this may be a read error. V gene TRBV29-1 combines with J gene TRBJ2-1; D is unresolved. Germline V gene lookup returns CDR1 SQVTM and CDR2 ANQGSEA. This CDR3 is built from 14 residues. Trimming took off 2 bases at V and 5 bases at J, with 13 bases between the two ends. The CDR3 here is CSVERSRVDNEQFF. The CDR3 DNA sequence: TGCAGCGTTGAACGTAGTAGGGTGGACAATGAGCAGTTCTTC.

Remarks on this clonotype: It may be a read error: a sequence one base away is much more abundant. The J gene is TRBJ2-1, the V gene TRBV20-1; D is perhaps TRBD2 (5 bases). This CDR3 comprises 12 residues. Per the germline V gene, CDR1 is DFQATT and CDR2 is SNEGSKA (reference sequence). The DNA of the CDR3 is TGCAGTGCTAGTAAGGTCGGGAATGGGCAGTTCTTC. Residues: CSASKVGNGQFF.

The chain has TRBV5-6 and TRBJ2-4; maybe TRBD1 (6 bases). The J call may be faulty, since TRBJ2-7 better matches the DNA end. The V gene's germline CDR1 is SGHDT and CDR2 YYEEEE. This CDR3 has 14 amino acids. CDR3: CASSERTVYYEQYF. CDR3 DNA: TGTGCCAGCAGCGAGCGGACAGTTTACTACGAGCAGTACTTC.

A note on this clonotype: A read error may be the cause here, since a much bigger clone is one base away. This chain links TRBV5-1 with TRBJ2-2; D may be TRBD1 (6 bases). There are 17 residues in the CDR3. Trimming took off 3 bases at V and 1 base at J, with 16 bases between the two ends. The germline CDR1 and CDR2 sequences are SGHRS and YFSETQ. The CDR3 bases are TGCGCCAGCAGCTCCATAAGGACGGGACAGAACACCGGGGAGCTGTTTTTT. It yields the protein CASSSIRTGQNTGELFF.

The chain carries TRBV6-1 and TRBJ2-5; D is unclear. The V gene's germline CDR1 is MNHNS and CDR2 SASEGT. The CDR3 has 14 residues. V lost 4 bases to trimming and J lost 3 bases, with 12 bases between them. The CDR3 here is CASSVVGKEETQYF. DNA for the CDR3: TGTGCCAGCAGTGTGGTAGGGAAGGAAGAGACCCAGTACTTC.